This TCR beta chain was sequenced in a study of graft-versus-host responses after intestinal transplantation (dated by TCRdb to about 2021). Background for the entire study: The transplants that recipients got were multivisceral, liver-intestinal, or isolated intestinal. Rather than being sequenced by the commercial service, samples from a few later patients were sequenced in-house on an Illumina MiSeq and processed with MiXCR. A peak of at least 4% donor T cells among recipient peripheral blood mononuclear cells was the definition used for donor T cell macrochimerism. The cohort enrolled around 23 intestinal transplant recipients including one retransplant, and a few patients lacking pretransplant specimens were excluded. Alloreactive clones were identified by sequencing pre-transplant mixed lymphocyte reaction products and comparing them with unstimulated pre-transplant donor and recipient T cells. Graft-versus-host and host-versus-graft alloreactive T cell clones were tracked in the graft, circulation and bone marrow after intestinal transplantation using bulk TCR-beta CDR3 sequencing. Every recipient was given anti-thymocyte globulin induction, then maintenance tacrolimus and steroids for about 3 years. General findings and caveats noted by the study authors: Early after transplant, peak levels of circulating GvH clones were found to be associated with declines in HvG clones. Patients with donor T cell macrochimerism had high GvH to HvG T cell clonal ratios in their allografts. GvH clones turned up in recipient bone marrow, with some appearing earlier in ileal mucosa or blood, a pattern consistent with an intestinal mucosal origin. The conclusions were limited by the relatively low number and heterogeneity of the intestinal transplant patients.

Libraries came from the immunoSEQ multiplex PCR assay. For most patients, genomic DNA was isolated with the Qiagen DNeasy Blood and Tissue Kit and sent frozen to Adaptive Biotechnologies for TCR sequencing. High-throughput TCR-beta CDR3 sequencing of genomic DNA from most patients was performed by Adaptive Biotechnologies. Per the original workflow: TCR sequencing data for roughly 18 patients were retrieved from Adaptive's ImmunoSEQ software; three other patients were processed with MiXCR and VDJtools. To correct CD4 versus CD8 sorting errors, any sequence found in both subsets at a frequency ratio below 5:1 was removed. CDR3 nucleotide sequences shared between donor and recipient were removed because the origin of such sequences could not be assigned. At least 2-fold expansion over unstimulated cells and a minimum CFSE-low frequency of 0.002% (template counts) or 0.001% (read counts) were required for clones to be classified as alloreactive. Clones were considered mappable if detected in sequenced pre-transplant spleen, lymph node, or MLR CFSE-low populations of the donor or recipient. The cumulative frequency of alloreactive clones was calculated as a percentage of all sequences, weighted by copy number. The immuneACCESS repertoire file appears here via TCRdb, limited to in-frame rearrangements. These files lack a portion of the clones; in checked studies, under half of the deficit traces to unresolved V genes, and the cause of the others is not known. V, J and clone size derive from that table, while D and trimming were established from the DNA sequence. The sample table lists tens of thousands of clones, about 91% of them with a count of one. The ten largest clones take up about 7.3% of the sample.

There are 14 amino acids in the CDR3, from cysteine to phenylalanine inclusive. The CDR3 DNA has 42 bases and is translated from base 1. V is reduced by 0 bases and J by 2 bases, leaving a spacing of 8 bases between them. The germline V gene supplies CDR1 SGHVS and CDR2 FQNEAQ. This specimen's time point label, per the study, means: cells obtained before transplantation from donor or recipient. CD3+CD4+ and CD3+CD8+ populations were FACS-sorted from unstimulated pre-transplant donor and recipient cells taken from spleen or lymph nodes. As regards this clone: The target of this receptor is not known. One base away there is no much larger clone; base qualities are not given.

The clonotype was recovered from a human donor who was the organ donor for an intestinal transplant. The sequence joins TRBV7-8 to TRBJ2-7; no D gene is confidently identified. The sequencing used unstimulated CD8+ T cells sorted from spleen or lymph node cells, collected before transplant. The DNA reads as follows: TGTGCCAGCAGCTTAGCGACAAACACCTACGAGCAGTACTTC. It translates to CASSLATNTYEQYF.